Here is one T cell receptor (beta chain) with its context. Its specificity is unknown. Each CDR3 protein gets one entry after TCRdb re-called the reads with MiXCR. The sample has some 350,000 distinct CDR3 sequences, over 15% seen once. The entry originates in a study of T cell repertoires in cytomegalovirus infection. At the level of the study: Evidence of both CMV infection and a matching HLA type came from public TCR beta signatures. Regarding the study as a whole: Ex vivo responses were dominated by HLA-C-restricted CMV-specific TCR beta clonotypes.

V lost 3 bases, J lost 2 bases, and 4 bases stayed unmatched. The CDR3 is made up of 14 amino acids. Germline assignment: CDR1 DFQATT and CDR2 SNEGSKA (reference sequence). Sample: PBMCs. The clonotype was recovered from a human donor in good health (CMV status not recorded). Some clones in this sample may be carry-over from other donors' samples. J is TRBJ2-7 and V is TRBV20-1; the match to TRBD2 covers 10 bases. The CDR3 loop is CSARSLAGAYEQYF. The DNA of the CDR3 is TGCAGTGCTAGGAGCCTAGCGGGGGCCTACGAGCAGTACTTC.